These 5 T cell receptor beta chains originate from one sample sequenced in a study of T cell changes during pregnancy in multiple sclerosis. Produced via immunoSEQ multiplex PCR; TCRdb's table is partial and in-frame only. The sample lists 40,000 to 55,000 clones, about nine tenths seen once, with 0.61% in the top ten. Sequencing used CD4+ T cells from peripheral blood mononuclear cells, obtained after pregnancy. These receptors were taken from a female donor in good health, enrolled as a control in a pregnancy study.

J is TRBJ1-2 and V is TRBV7-9; D is possibly TRBD1 (5 bases). V dropped 3 bases and J dropped 5 bases, with 16 bases sitting between them. Germline-derived CDR1 and CDR2 are SEHNR and FQNEAQ (reference sequence). The CDR3 spans 15 residues. The CDR3 region is CASSFGGRVEYGYTF. The CDR3 DNA is TGTGCCAGCAGCTTTGGGGGGAGGGTGGAATATGGCTACACCTTC.

The chain links TRBV4-2 to TRBJ2-2; 11 bases align to TRBD2. The CDR3 spans 19 residues. Germline V gene sequence: CDR1 LGHNA, CDR2 YNFKEQ. The junction had 7 bases not matched to a gene; V was cut back by 1 base and J by 0 bases. CDR3 amino acids: CASSQGLAGRRANTGELFF. CDR3 sequence (DNA): TGTGCCAGCAGCCAAGGACTAGCGGGGCGTCGCGCGAACACCGGGGAGCTGTTTTTT.

V is TRBV6-1 and J is TRBJ1-1; 8 positions match TRBD1. V shed 5 bases and J 4 bases; nucleotides not matched to a gene: 3. CDR1 MNHNS and CDR2 SASEGT come from the germline V gene. The CDR3 length is 13 residues. The CDR3 protein is CASSYDRGTEAFF. CDR3 in DNA: TGTGCCAGCAGTTATGACAGGGGCACTGAAGCTTTCTTT.

This chain uses TRBV5-1 with TRBJ2-3; weak D call: TRBD1 (6 bases). The CDR3 extends over 17 amino acids. CDR1 SGHRS and CDR2 YFSETQ come from the germline V gene. Trimming left V 0 bases short and J 6 bases short, with 20 bases between. The DNA of the CDR3 is TGCGCCAGCAGCTTGGCCGTCAGGGGCGCTTCGTTGGATACGCAGTATTTT. This encodes CASSLAVRGASLDTQYF.

The V call is TRBV7-6, the J call TRBJ1-2; tentatively, D is TRBD1 (6 bases). The germline V gene encodes CDR1 SGHVS and CDR2 FNYEAQ. Deletions cut 5 bases from V and 3 bases from J, with 16 bases between. The CDR3 is made up of 15 amino acids. The CDR3 nucleotides read TGTGCCAGCAGCGCACAGGGCCCGCTGGACTATGGCTACACCTTC. The encoded protein is CASSAQGPLDYGYTF.